The source of this T cell receptor beta chain is a study of blood T cell repertoires in COVID-19. J gave up 3 bases and V 6 bases, and 10 bases lay outside the gene matches. This CDR3 is 15 amino acids long. The germline V gene has CDR1 MDHEN and CDR2 SYDVKM. Profiled with immunoSEQ multiplex PCR; TCRdb holds only in-frame clones, not every one. The table includes 200,000 to 300,000 clones, about 87% detected once. This clone has just one count. The sample taken for sequencing was PBMCs or T cells enriched from blood (not recorded which). The rearrangement links TRBV28 to TRBJ2-7; TRBD2 matches 8 bases. The receptor comes from a woman in her 40s with acute COVID-19. The CDR3 bases are TGTGCCAGCAGCCCAACCGGGACTAGTCACTACGAGCAGTACTTC. Amino acids: CASSPTGTSHYEQYF.